Each of the 5 T cell receptor gamma chains below was sequenced from the same sample in a study of Vδ1+ human thymocytes. Findings and caveats of the study: Highly polyclonal TRG and TRD repertoires with Gaussian CDR3 length distributions appeared in thymus.

Sequences come from RNA converted to cDNA by reverse transcription. CDR3 amplicons came from multiplex PCR with pooled V-gene forward and constant-region reverse primers. TCRdb re-identified clones in the multiplex PCR reads via CATT. Of roughly 30,000 gamma-chain clones in the sample, around 20% were seen once. Antigen specificity for these receptors is unknown. The sequencing sample was made of Vdelta1+ gamma-delta thymocytes from the thymus. Subset specified: FACS-sorted CD3+ TCRalphabeta- TCRVdelta1+ TCRVdelta2- thymocytes. These receptors originate from a boy younger than two who had congenital heart surgery.

There are a few counts of this clone. The chain recombines TRGV9 with TRGJ1 or TRGJ2. The junction had 20 bases not matched to a gene; V was cut back by 0 bases and J by 6 bases. Germline V gene data show CDR1 as GITISATS and CDR2 as ISYDGTV (reference sequence). This CDR3 has 18 amino acids. CDR3 bases: TGTGCCTTGTGGGAGGTGCAGTCTCAAGGCATTCGGGGTTATAAGAAACTCTTT. As protein: CALWEVQSQGIRGYKKLF.

This clone was observed a handful of times. The identical CDR3 is also encoded by other nucleotide sequences in the sample. This sequence joins TRGV8 and TRGJ1 or TRGJ2. V shed 0 bases and J 5 bases; nucleotides not matched to a gene: 4. Germline values: CDR1 VENAVY, CDR2 YDSYNSRV. CDR3 length: 13 amino acids. The CDR3, as DNA: TGTGCCACCTGGGATAGGCGGGATTATAAGAAACTCTTT. Protein product: CATWDRRDYKKLF.

This chain links TRGV2 with TRGJ1 or TRGJ2. V trimming: 0 bases; J trimming: 5 bases; junction bases outside the gene matches: 7. This CDR3 comprises 14 residues. Germline V lookup: CDR1 EGSNGY, CDR2 YDSYNSKV. The CDR3 DNA sequence: TGTGCCACCTGGGACGGGCCGGTCGATTATAAGAAACTCTTT. Translating it yields CATWDGPVDYKKLF.

There are a few counts of this clone. The V gene is TRGV9, the J gene TRGJ1 or TRGJ2. V shed 0 bases, J shed 14 bases, and the junction held 4 bases outside the gene matches. This CDR3 region has 10 residues. Germline CDR1 GITISATS, CDR2 ISYDGTV (reference sequence). CDR3 coding DNA: TGTGCCTTGTGGGAGGTGCAGGAACTCTTT. It is translated as CALWEVQELF.

The rearrangement uses TRGV9 and TRGJP1. Germline assignment: CDR1 GITISATS and CDR2 ISYDGTV (reference sequence). CDR3 size: 16 residues. Trimming at V came to 0 bases and at J to 6 bases, leaving 10 bases not matched to a gene. CDR3 nucleotide sequence: TGTGCCTTGTGGGAGGTGCATCGGAGCGCTGGTTGGTTCAAGATATTT. Protein sequence: CALWEVHRSAGWFKIF.